The entry below gives a single TCR beta chain sequence along with its context. As yet, its antigen is unknown. TCR beta CDR3 region amplification was performed from RNA transcripts. Using the HTBI primer set, a first-round RT-PCR was run on the TCR CDR3. TCRdb itself ran the multiplex PCR reads through MiXCR, one entry per CDR3 protein. Of roughly 750,000 distinct CDR3 sequences in the sample, roughly 15% were seen once. The data are from a study of T cells in Graves' hyperthyroidism and ophthalmopathy. Whole-study findings and limits: By a 13 V-J model, ophthalmopathy was set apart from stable hyperthyroidism.

Deletions cut 4 bases from V and 0 bases from J, with 10 bases between. The length of the CDR3 is 15 residues. The germline gives CDR1 SGDLS, CDR2 YYNGEE. The source of this sequence is a man between 18 and 29 years old with Graves' hyperthyroidism. Sequenced sample: blood. V usage is TRBV9 and J usage is TRBJ2-2; no firm D call. The CDR3 nucleotides are TGTGCCAGCAGCCCCCGGAGATCGAACACCGGGGAGCTGTTTTTT. Protein sequence: CASSPRRSNTGELFF. Complete variable domain (other parts from reference TRBV9 and TRBJ2-2): DSGVTQTPKHLITATGQRVTLRCSPRSGDLSVYWYQQSLDQGLQFLIQYYNGEERAKGNILERFSAQQFPDLHSELNLSSLELGDSALYFCASSPRRSNTGELFFGEGSRLTVL.